A single sample gave rise to the 16 T cell receptor beta chains below, sequenced in a study of shared clonotypes between healthy human individuals. The protocol was immunoSEQ multiplex PCR, while the TCRdb copy is restricted to in-frame clones and leaves out a portion. The table has approximately 620,000 clones, roughly 97% seen once. The sample taken for sequencing was naive CD4+ T cells sorted from blood. Subset described: CD45RA+ positively selected. All receptors come from a woman aged 25-40 years in good health.

The chain's CDR3 is CASSILGREDEQYF. The CDR3 region has the DNA TGTGCCAGTAGTATATTAGGCAGGGAGGACGAGCAGTACTTC. The chain joins TRBV19 to TRBJ2-7, with D possibly matching TRBD2 (6 bases). The length of the CDR3 is 14 residues. Germline-derived CDR1 and CDR2 are LNHDA and SQIVND (reference sequence). V lost 2 bases and J 5 bases, leaving 13 bases between the germline ends.

This chain links TRBV11-2 with TRBJ2-3; D is uncertain. This CDR3 has 13 amino acids. Trimming left V 0 bases short and J 2 bases short, with 3 bases between. CDR1 is SGHAT and CDR2 is FQNNGV in the germline V gene. The CDR3 sequence: CASSLDHTDTQYF. CDR3 sequence (DNA): TGTGCCAGCAGCTTAGACCACACAGATACGCAGTATTTT.

This sequence joins TRBV5-4 and TRBJ1-3; D call uncertain. Looked up from germline, CDR1 is SGHNT and CDR2 is YYREEE (reference sequence). Trimming pared 4 bases from V and 4 bases from J, leaving 12 bases between. The CDR3 contains 14 residues. In nucleotides, the CDR3 is TGTGCCAGCAGCCCGGATCCGGGAGGAAACACCATATATTTT. Amino acid sequence: CASSPDPGGNTIYF.

The CDR3 region has the DNA TGTGCCAGCACCTCTAGCGAAAACTCCTACGAGCAGTACTTC. Amino acid sequence: CASTSSENSYEQYF. This chain connects TRBV21-1 to TRBJ2-7; TRBD2 is the table's D call, not checked against the DNA. TRBV21-1 is recorded as a pseudogene. There are 14 residues in the CDR3.

The rearrangement links TRBV27 to TRBJ2-7, with D possibly being TRBD1 (6 bases). V gave up 4 bases and J gave up 4 bases, with 14 bases separating them. The CDR3 has 14 residues. CDR1 and CDR2 from the germline V gene are MNHEY and SMNVEV (reference sequence). The CDR3 loop is CASSSRGALYEQYF. The CDR3 bases are TGTGCCAGCAGTTCCAGGGGAGCCTTGTACGAGCAGTACTTC.

Turning to this clone: Other DNA sequences in the sample encode the same CDR3. The chain joins TRBV27 to TRBJ2-7; 7 positions match TRBD1. The CDR3 totals 13 residues. CDR1 MNHEY and CDR2 SMNVEV come from the germline V gene (reference sequence). V dropped 6 bases and J dropped 1; count of bases not matched to a gene: 3. CDR3 region: CASSRQGSYEQYF. CDR3 in DNA: TGTGCCAGCAGCCGACAGGGTTCCTACGAGCAGTACTTC.

This chain connects TRBV5-5 to TRBJ2-7; TRBD1 agrees at 9 bases. V gave up 0 bases and J gave up 3 bases; unmatched junction bases: 7. In germline, CDR1 is SGHKS, CDR2 YYEKEE (reference sequence). The length of the CDR3 is 16 residues. Here the CDR3 reads CASSLATGTGNYEQYF. Written as DNA, the CDR3 is TGTGCCAGCAGCTTGGCCACTGGGACAGGGAACTACGAGCAGTACTTC.

The gene calls are TRBV27 and TRBJ2-1; D remains ambiguous. This CDR3 has 15 residues. From germline, CDR1 is MNHEY and CDR2 SMNVEV (reference sequence). Trimming shortened V by 6 bases and J by 0 bases, and 12 bases separated the two germline ends. The CDR3 nucleotides read TGTGCCAGCAGACTTAGCTGGAGCTCCTACAATGAGCAGTTCTTC. It is translated as CASRLSWSSYNEQFF.

The CDR3 region has the DNA TGTGCCAGCTCCCTAGCGGAGCCCACCGGGGAGCTGTTTTTT. Its protein product is CASSLAEPTGELFF. V and J are TRBV11-1 and TRBJ2-2; 7 bases are shared with TRBD2. The CDR3 loop spans 14 amino acids. Germline V CDR1 and CDR2: SGHAT, FQDESV (reference sequence). Unmatched junction bases numbered 7, after V lost 8 bases and J lost 4 bases.

This clone was seen only once. V usage is TRBV25-1 and J usage is TRBJ1-3; D remains ambiguous. The CDR3 runs 14 residues. Germline assignment: CDR1 MGHDK and CDR2 SYGVNS. Trimming stripped 3 bases from V and 0 bases from J, with 6 bases between. The CDR3 DNA reads TGTGCCAGCAGTGACCCGGGCTCTGGAAACACCATATATTTT. Protein sequence: CASSDPGSGNTIYF. Looking up the rest from reference TRBV25-1 and TRBJ1-3 gives the full variable domain: EADIYQTPRYLVIGTGKKITLECSQTMGHDKMYWYQQDPGMELHLIHYSYGVNSTEKGDLSSESTVSRIRTEHFPLTLESARPSHTSQYLCASSDPGSGNTIYFGEGSWLTVV.

J is TRBJ1-5 and V is TRBV10-3; D is undetermined. V lost 0 bases, J lost 4 bases, and 7 bases lay in between. Germline CDR1 ENHRY, CDR2 SYGVKD. The CDR3 is 14 amino acids. The CDR3, as DNA: TGTGCCATCAGTGAGTCGACGGGGAATCAGCCCCAGCATTTT. Amino acids: CAISESTGNQPQHF.

The chain is built from TRBV5-1 and TRBJ2-2; D is perhaps TRBD1 or TRBD2 (5 bases each). The CDR3 totals 17 residues. CDR1 SGHRS and CDR2 YFSETQ come from the germline V gene. V shed 4 bases and J shed 4 bases, with 20 bases lying between them. The CDR3, as DNA: TGCGCCAGCAGCGGATCCGGGACGACTATCCCCACCGGGGAGCTGTTTTTT. This sequence encodes CASSGSGTTIPTGELFF.

The J gene is TRBJ1-4, the V gene TRBV2; D gene unclear. This CDR3 has 12 amino acids. V lost 6 bases and J lost 7, with 9 bases in between. Germline CDR1 reads SNHLY; CDR2 reads FYNNEI. CDR3 DNA sequence: TGTGCCAGCAGAGGACTTGGTGAAAAACTGTTTTTT. It is translated as CASRGLGEKLFF.

The rearrangement joins TRBV2 to TRBJ2-3; 7 bases align to TRBD2. There are 15 residues in the CDR3. Germline-derived CDR1 and CDR2 are SNHLY and FYNNEI. The V and J ends lost 3 bases and 1 base, in that order; junction bases with no gene match: 4. CDR3 nucleotide sequence: TGTGCCAGCAGTGACGGTCTAGCGGGCACAGATACGCAGTATTTT. This codes for CASSDGLAGTDTQYF.

The rearrangement uses TRBV6-1 and TRBJ2-3; D uncertain. The CDR3 totals 15 residues. Germline loops: CDR1 MNHNS, CDR2 SASEGT. Trimming removed 7 bases from V and 0 bases from J, with 14 bases in between. Here the CDR3 reads CASTLNAPSTDTQYF. The CDR3 DNA sequence: TGTGCCAGCACTCTGAATGCACCTAGCACAGATACGCAGTATTTT.

The chain carries TRBV28 and TRBJ1-5; D not certain. The CDR3 has 15 amino acids. Trimming pared 2 bases from V and 7 bases from J, leaving 15 bases between. From germline, CDR1 is MDHEN and CDR2 SYDVKM. In DNA, the CDR3 is TGTGCCAGCAGTTTAAGCCCGAGAGCCCCGCAGCCCCAGCATTTT. Translating gives CASSLSPRAPQPQHF.